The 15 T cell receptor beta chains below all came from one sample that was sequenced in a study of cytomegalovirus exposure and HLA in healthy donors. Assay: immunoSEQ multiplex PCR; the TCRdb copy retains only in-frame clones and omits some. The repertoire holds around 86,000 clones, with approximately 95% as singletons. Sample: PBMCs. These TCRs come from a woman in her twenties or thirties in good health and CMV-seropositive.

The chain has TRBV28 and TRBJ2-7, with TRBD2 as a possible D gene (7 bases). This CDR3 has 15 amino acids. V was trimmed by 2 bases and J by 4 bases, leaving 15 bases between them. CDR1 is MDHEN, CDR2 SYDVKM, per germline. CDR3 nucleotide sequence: TGTGCCAGCAGTTTACGGGGGGCGACGGGGTACGAGCAGTACTTC. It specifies CASSLRGATGYEQYF.

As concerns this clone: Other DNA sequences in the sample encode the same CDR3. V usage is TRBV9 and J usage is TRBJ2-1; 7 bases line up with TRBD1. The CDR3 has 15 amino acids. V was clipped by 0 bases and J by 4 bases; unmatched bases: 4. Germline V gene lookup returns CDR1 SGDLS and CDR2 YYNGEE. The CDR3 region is CASSVGQGPYNEQFF. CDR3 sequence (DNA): TGTGCCAGCAGCGTAGGACAGGGACCGTACAATGAGCAGTTCTTC.

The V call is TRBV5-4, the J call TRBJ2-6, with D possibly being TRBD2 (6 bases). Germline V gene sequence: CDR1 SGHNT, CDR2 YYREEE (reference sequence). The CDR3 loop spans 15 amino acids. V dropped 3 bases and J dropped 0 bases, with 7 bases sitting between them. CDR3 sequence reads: CASSSGGSGANVLTF. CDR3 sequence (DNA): TGTGCCAGCAGCTCCGGGGGCTCTGGGGCCAACGTCCTGACTTTC.

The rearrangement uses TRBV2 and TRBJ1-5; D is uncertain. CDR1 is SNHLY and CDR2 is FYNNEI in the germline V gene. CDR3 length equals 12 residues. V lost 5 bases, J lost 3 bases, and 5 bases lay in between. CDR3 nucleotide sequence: TGTGCCAGCAGTTTATACAATCAGCCCCAGCATTTT. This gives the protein CASSLYNQPQHF.

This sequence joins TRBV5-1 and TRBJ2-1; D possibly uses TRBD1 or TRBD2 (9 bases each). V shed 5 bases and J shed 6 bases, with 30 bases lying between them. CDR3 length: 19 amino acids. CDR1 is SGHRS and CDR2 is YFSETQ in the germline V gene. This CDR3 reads CASSSRTGVEAGGPNEQFF. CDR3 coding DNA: TGCGCCAGCAGTTCGCGGACAGGGGTTGAAGCGGGAGGTCCCAATGAGCAGTTCTTC.

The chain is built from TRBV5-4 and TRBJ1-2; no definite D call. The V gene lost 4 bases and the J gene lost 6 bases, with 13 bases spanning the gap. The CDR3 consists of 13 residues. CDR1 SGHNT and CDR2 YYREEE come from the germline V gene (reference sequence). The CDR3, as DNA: TGTGCCAGCAGCCTTACAGTGGTAGATGGCTACACCTTC. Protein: CASSLTVVDGYTF.

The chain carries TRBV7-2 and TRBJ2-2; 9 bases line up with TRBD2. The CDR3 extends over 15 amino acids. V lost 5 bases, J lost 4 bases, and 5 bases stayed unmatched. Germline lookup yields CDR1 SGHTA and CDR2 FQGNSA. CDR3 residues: CASSRLTSGTGELFF. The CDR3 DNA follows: TGTGCCAGCAGCCGCCTGACTAGCGGCACCGGGGAGCTGTTTTTT.

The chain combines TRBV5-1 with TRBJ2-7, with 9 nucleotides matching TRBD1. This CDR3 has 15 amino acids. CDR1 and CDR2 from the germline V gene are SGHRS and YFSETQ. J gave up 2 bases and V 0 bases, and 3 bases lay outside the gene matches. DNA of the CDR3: TGCGCCAGCAGCTTGGCAGGGACAGGGACCTACGAGCAGTACTTC. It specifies CASSLAGTGTYEQYF.

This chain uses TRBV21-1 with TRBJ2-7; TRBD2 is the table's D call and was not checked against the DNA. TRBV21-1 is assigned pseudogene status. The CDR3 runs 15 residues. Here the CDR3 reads CASSKWTSGAYEQYF. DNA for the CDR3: TGTGCCAGCAGCAAATGGACTAGCGGGGCTTACGAGCAGTACTTC.

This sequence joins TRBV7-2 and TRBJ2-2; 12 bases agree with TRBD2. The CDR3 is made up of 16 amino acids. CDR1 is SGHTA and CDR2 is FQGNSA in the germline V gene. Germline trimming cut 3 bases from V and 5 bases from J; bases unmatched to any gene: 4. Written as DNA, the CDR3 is TGTGCCAGCAGCTTGACTAGCGGGAGAGGTACCGGGGAGCTGTTTTTT. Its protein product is CASSLTSGRGTGELFF.

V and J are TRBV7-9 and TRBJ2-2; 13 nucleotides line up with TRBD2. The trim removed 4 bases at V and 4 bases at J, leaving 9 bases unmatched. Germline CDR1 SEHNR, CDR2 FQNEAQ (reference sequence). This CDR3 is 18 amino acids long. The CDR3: CASSSGLAGVSVTGELFF. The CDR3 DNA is TGTGCCAGCAGCTCAGGACTAGCGGGAGTGTCGGTCACCGGGGAGCTGTTTTTT.

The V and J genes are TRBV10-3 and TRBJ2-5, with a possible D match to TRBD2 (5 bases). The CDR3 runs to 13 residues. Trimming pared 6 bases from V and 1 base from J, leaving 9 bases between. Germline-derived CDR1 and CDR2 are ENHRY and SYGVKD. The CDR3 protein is CAIRSGGQETQYF. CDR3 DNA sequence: TGTGCCATCAGGAGCGGCGGCCAAGAGACCCAGTACTTC.

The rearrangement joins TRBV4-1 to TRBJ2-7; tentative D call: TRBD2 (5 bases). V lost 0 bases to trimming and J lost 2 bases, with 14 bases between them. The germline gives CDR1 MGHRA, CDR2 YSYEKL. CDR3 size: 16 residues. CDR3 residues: CASSQDPSGFPYEQYF. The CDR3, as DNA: TGCGCCAGCAGCCAAGATCCCAGCGGATTTCCCTACGAGCAGTACTTC.

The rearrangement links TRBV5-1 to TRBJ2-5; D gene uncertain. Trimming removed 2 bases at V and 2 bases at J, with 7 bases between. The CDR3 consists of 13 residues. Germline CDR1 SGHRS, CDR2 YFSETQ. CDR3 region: CASSFQDQETQYF. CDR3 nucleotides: TGCGCCAGCAGCTTTCAGGATCAAGAGACCCAGTACTTC.

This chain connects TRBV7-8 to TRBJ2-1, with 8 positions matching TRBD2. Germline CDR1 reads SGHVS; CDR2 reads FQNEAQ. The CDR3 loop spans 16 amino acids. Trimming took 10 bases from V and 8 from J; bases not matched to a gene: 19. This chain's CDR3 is CATQPGTSGRLYEQFF. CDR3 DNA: TGTGCCACCCAGCCCGGTACAAGCGGGAGATTGTATGAGCAGTTCTTC.